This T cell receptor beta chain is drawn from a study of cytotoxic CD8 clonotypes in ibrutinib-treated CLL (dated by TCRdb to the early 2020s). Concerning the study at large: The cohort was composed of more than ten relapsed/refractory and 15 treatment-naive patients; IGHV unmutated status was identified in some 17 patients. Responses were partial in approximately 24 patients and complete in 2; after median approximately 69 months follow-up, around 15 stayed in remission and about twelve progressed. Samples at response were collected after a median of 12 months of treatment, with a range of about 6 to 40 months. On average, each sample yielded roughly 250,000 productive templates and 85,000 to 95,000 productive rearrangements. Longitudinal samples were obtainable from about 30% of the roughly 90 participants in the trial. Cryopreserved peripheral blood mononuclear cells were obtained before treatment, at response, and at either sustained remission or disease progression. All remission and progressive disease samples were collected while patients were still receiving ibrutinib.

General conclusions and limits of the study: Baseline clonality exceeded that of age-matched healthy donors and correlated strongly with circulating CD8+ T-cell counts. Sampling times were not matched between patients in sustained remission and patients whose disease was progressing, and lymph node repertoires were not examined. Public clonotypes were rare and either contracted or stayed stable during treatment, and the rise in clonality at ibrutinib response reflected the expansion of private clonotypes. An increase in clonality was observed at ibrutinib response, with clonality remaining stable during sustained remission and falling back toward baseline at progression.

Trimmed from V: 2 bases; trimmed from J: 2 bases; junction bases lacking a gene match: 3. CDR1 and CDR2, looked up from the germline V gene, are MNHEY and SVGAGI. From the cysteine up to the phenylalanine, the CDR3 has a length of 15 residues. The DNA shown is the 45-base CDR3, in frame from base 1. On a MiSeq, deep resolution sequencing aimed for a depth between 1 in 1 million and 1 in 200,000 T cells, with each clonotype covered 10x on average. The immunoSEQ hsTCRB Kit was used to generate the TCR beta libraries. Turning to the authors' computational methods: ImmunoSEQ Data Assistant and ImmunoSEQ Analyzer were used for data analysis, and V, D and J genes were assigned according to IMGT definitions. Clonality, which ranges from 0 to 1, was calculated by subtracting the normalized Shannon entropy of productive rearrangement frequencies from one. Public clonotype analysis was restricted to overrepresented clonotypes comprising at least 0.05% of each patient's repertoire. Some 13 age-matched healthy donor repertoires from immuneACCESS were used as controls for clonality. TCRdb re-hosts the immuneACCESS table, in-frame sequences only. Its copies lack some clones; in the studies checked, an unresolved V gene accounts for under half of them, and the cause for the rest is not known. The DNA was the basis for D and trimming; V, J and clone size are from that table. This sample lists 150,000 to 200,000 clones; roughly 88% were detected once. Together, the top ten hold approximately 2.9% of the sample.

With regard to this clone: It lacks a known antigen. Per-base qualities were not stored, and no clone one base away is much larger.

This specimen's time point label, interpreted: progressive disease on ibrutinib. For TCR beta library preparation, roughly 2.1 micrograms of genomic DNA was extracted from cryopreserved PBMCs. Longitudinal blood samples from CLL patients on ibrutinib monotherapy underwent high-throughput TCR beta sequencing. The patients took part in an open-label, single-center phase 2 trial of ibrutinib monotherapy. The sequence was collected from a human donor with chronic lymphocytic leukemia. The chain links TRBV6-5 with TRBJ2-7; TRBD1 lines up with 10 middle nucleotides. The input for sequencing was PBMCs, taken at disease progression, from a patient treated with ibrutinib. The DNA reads TGTGCCAGCAGTTACGGGACAGGGGCACCCTACGAGCAGTACTTC. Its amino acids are CASSYGTGAPYEQYF.